This entry lists 14 T cell receptor beta chains sequenced from one sample in a study of T-cell memory formation after mild COVID-19. Via MiXCR, TCRdb re-called the 5' RACE reads, giving one row per CDR3 protein. Seen here are about 110,000 distinct CDR3 sequences, around 12% observed once, and the top ten hold roughly 27%. Sequenced: PBMCs or a T cell subset sorted from them (not recorded which). Receptor source: an adult woman who had mild COVID-19 (a few samples of this study predate the infection). Cell type and time point are not known.

The rearrangement uses TRBV23-1 and TRBJ2-7; weak D call: TRBD1 (6 bases). TRBV23-1 is recorded as an ORF, its role being uncertain. CDR3 size: 20 residues. V lost 0 bases to trimming and J lost 4 bases, with 28 bases between them. The CDR3, as DNA: TGCGCCAGCAGTCAATCCCCTGAGCCAAACCGGACAGCCGGTTCGTACGAGCAGTACTTC. Its protein product is CASSQSPEPNRTAGSYEQYF.

The chain recombines TRBV7-9 with TRBJ2-7, with D tentatively TRBD1 (6 bases). The V and J ends lost 5 bases and 6 bases respectively, with 11 bases between them. This CDR3 is 12 amino acids long. Germline values: CDR1 SEHNR, CDR2 FQNEAQ (reference sequence). CDR3 region: CASSRTASEQYF. The CDR3 nucleotides read TGTGCCAGCAGCCGGACAGCCTCCGAGCAGTACTTC.

This clonotype was counted many times. The gene calls are TRBV4-3 and TRBJ2-7, with unresolved D. The CDR3 contains 14 residues. Germline V gene lookup returns CDR1 LGHNA and CDR2 YSLEER. Trimming stripped 0 bases from V and 3 bases from J, with 9 bases between. The CDR3 is CASSQDGWDYEQYF. The DNA of the CDR3 is TGCGCCAGCAGCCAAGATGGGTGGGACTACGAGCAGTACTTC.

This clonotype came up many times. J is TRBJ2-3 and V is TRBV20-1, with 7 bases lining up with TRBD2. This CDR3 comprises 16 residues. Germline V gene lookup returns CDR1 DFQATT and CDR2 SNEGSKA (reference sequence). J lost 4 bases, V lost 4 bases, and 14 bases had no gene match. The CDR3 spells CSANPSTSSRADTQYF. CDR3 DNA sequence: TGCAGTGCTAATCCCTCGACTAGCTCAAGGGCAGATACGCAGTATTTT.

This clonotype occurred a few times. V gene TRBV7-3 combines with J gene TRBJ1-4; D gene uncertain. V lost 4 bases and J lost 8, with 11 bases in between. Germline-derived CDR1 and CDR2 are SGHTA and FQGTGA. The CDR3 spans 13 residues. CDR3 sequence (DNA): TGTGCCAGCAGCTACAGTCCTCCGGAAAAACTGTTTTTT. Translated: CASSYSPPEKLFF.

This clonotype was observed once. V gene TRBV7-9 combines with J gene TRBJ2-1; 10 nucleotides line up with TRBD2. CDR3 length: 15 amino acids. Germline CDR1 reads SEHNR; CDR2 reads FQNEAQ (reference sequence). The trim removed 6 bases at V and 4 bases at J, leaving 6 bases unmatched. The CDR3 loop reads CASSPSGGVYNEQFF. The CDR3 DNA follows: TGTGCCAGCAGTCCGAGCGGGGGGGTATACAATGAGCAGTTCTTC.

As for this clonotype: Being one base from a much bigger clone, this may be a read error. This rearrangement joins TRBV7-6 to TRBJ2-7, with D hard to call. Germline lookup yields CDR1 SGHVS and CDR2 FNYEAQ. There are 12 residues in the CDR3. Trimming cost V 5 bases and J 2 bases, with 7 bases left between them. The CDR3 loop reads CASSAGTYEQYF. CDR3 in DNA: TGTGCCAGCAGCGCAGGAACCTACGAGCAGTACTTC.

The chain has TRBV25-1 and TRBJ2-2; 8 bases match TRBD1. The CDR3 length is 16 residues. Germline lookup yields CDR1 MGHDK and CDR2 SYGVNS. V shed 3 bases, J shed 3 bases, and the junction held 6 bases outside the gene matches. The DNA for the CDR3 is TGTGCCAGCAGTGATCAGGGGGCCTCGTACACCGGGGAGCTGTTTTTT. Translation gives CASSDQGASYTGELFF. Complete variable domain (other parts from reference TRBV25-1 and TRBJ2-2): EADIYQTPRYLVIGTGKKITLECSQTMGHDKMYWYQQDPGMELHLIHYSYGVNSTEKGDLSSESTVSRIRTEHFPLTLESARPSHTSQYLCASSDQGASYTGELFFGEGSRLTVL.

This clonotype has just a few counts. The rearrangement links TRBV20-1 to TRBJ2-7; 13 bases match TRBD2. This CDR3 has 14 residues. Germline loops: CDR1 DFQATT, CDR2 SNEGSKA (reference sequence). V was pared by 4 bases and J by 3 bases, with 3 bases of the junction left unmatched. The CDR3 DNA is TGCAGTGCTATATGGACTAGCGGGAGCTACGAGCAGTACTTC. It translates to CSAIWTSGSYEQYF.

This chain joins TRBV27 and TRBJ1-2; TRBD1 agrees at 7 bases. Germline V gene data show CDR1 as MNHEY and CDR2 as SMNVEV (reference sequence). The CDR3 consists of 13 residues. After removal of 5 bases from V and 5 bases from J, the junction contained 5 bases not matched to a gene. DNA for the CDR3: TGTGCCAGCAGTCCGATGACAGGGTATGGCTACACCTTC. It encodes CASSPMTGYGYTF.

In its sample, this clonotype was seen a few times. The genes are TRBV20-1 and TRBJ2-1, with no clear D. V was pared by 5 bases and J by 8 bases, with 13 bases between. This CDR3 contains 12 residues. Germline lookup yields CDR1 DFQATT and CDR2 SNEGSKA (reference sequence). The DNA of the CDR3 is TGCAGTGCTGTTGACCACCGCCATGAGCAGTTCTTC. It translates to CSAVDHRHEQFF.

CDR3 loop: CASSLWTENTEAFF. Here the CDR3 DNA reads TGCGCCAGCAGCTTGTGGACAGAGAACACTGAAGCTTTCTTT. V gene TRBV5-1 combines with J gene TRBJ1-1; possible D gene TRBD1, 6 bases. Germline lookup yields CDR1 SGHRS and CDR2 YFSETQ. The CDR3 runs to 14 residues. The germline V and J ends were trimmed by 1 base and 1 base, with 8 bases remaining between them.

In the case of this clonotype: Relative to the germline gene, one junction end is altered; a read error may explain this. J is TRBJ2-7 and V is TRBV7-9; D might be TRBD1 or TRBD2, each matching 5 bases. Germline loops: CDR1 SEHNR, CDR2 FQNEAQ (reference sequence). The CDR3 contains 14 residues. CDR3 nucleotides: TGTGCCAGCAGCTTAGGAGGGGACCCCTACAAGCAGTACTTC. This codes for CASSLGGDPYKQYF.

This rearrangement joins TRBV9 to TRBJ2-3; D is perhaps TRBD2 (7 bases). V gave up 1 base and J gave up 4 bases, with 13 bases separating them. Germline assignment: CDR1 SGDLS and CDR2 YYNGEE. The CDR3 contains 15 residues. CDR3 bases: TGTGCCAGCAGCGTAACGGGGGGCTTCGCAGATACGCAGTATTTT. This gives the protein CASSVTGGFADTQYF.